This T cell receptor beta chain was identified in a study of blood T cell repertoires in COVID-19. Study background: From the United States, Italy and Spain came samples of acute and convalescent COVID-19. T cells, B-cell-depleted T cells, or PBMCs provided the cDNA or gDNA that served as material.

Germline CDR1 LGHDT, CDR2 YNNKEL (reference sequence). Trimming cost V 3 bases and J 15 bases; bases outside gene matches: 7. The length of the CDR3 is 12 residues. Per the original methods: Counts of nucleated cells, estimated from reference gene primer amplification, were obtained. Some clones are missing from TCRdb's copy, which holds only in-frame ones; the method was immunoSEQ multiplex PCR. The V and J calls and clone size are taken from that table; D and trimming were inferred from the DNA. The top ten clones hold around 3.6% of a sample with around 130,000 clones, about 89% of them seen once.

This clonotype was sampled from a woman aged 55-69 years with acute or convalescent COVID-19. Sequencing used peripheral blood. V and J are TRBV3-1 (or the pseudogene TRBV3-2) and TRBJ2-1; 8 bases match TRBD2. The CDR3 region is CASSQRTSRVFF. CDR3 sequence (DNA): TGTGCCAGCAGCCAGAGGACTAGCAGGGTGTTCTTC.